These 32 T cell receptor beta chains came from one sample sequenced in a study of T cell responses to AZD1222 COVID-19 vaccine. Assay used: immunoSEQ multiplex PCR; TCRdb lists only in-frame clones, some missing. The profile shows some 190,000 clones, around 94% of them singletons. The sample consisted of peripheral blood, taken 28 days after the second dose of the MenACWY control vaccine. These receptor sequences come from an adult who received the MenACWY meningococcal vaccine as a control.

The chain has TRBV3-1 (or the pseudogene TRBV3-2) and TRBJ2-7; 7 nucleotides align to TRBD1. Germline assignment: CDR1 LGHDT and CDR2 YNNKEL (reference sequence). This CDR3 has 14 residues. The V gene end was trimmed by 5 bases and the J gene end by 3 bases; junction bases not matched to a gene: 7. In DNA, the CDR3 is TGTGCCAGCAGCTCCCAGGGGGTTCACTACGAGCAGTACTTC. It is translated as CASSSQGVHYEQYF.

This sequence joins TRBV5-1 and TRBJ2-1; 13 bases agree with TRBD2. Germline V gene lookup returns CDR1 SGHRS and CDR2 YFSETQ. The CDR3 runs 16 residues. The trim removed 6 bases at V and 8 bases at J, leaving 11 bases unmatched. CDR3 sequence reads: CASNGLAGVPGHEQFF. CDR3 DNA sequence: TGCGCCAGCAATGGACTAGCGGGAGTACCGGGGCATGAGCAGTTCTTC. Full variable domain (outside the CDR3, taken from reference TRBV5-1 and TRBJ2-1): KAGVTQTPRYLIKTRGQQVTLSCSPISGHRSVSWYQQTPGQGLQFLFEYFSETQRNKGNFPGRFSGRQFSNSRSEMNVSTLELGDSALYLCASNGLAGVPGHEQFFGPGTRLTVL.

J is TRBJ1-5 and V is TRBV19; 10 bases are a match to TRBD1. This CDR3 region has 15 residues. Germline trimming cut 6 bases from V and 4 bases from J; bases unmatched to any gene: 6. Germline V gene data show CDR1 as LNHDA and CDR2 as SQIVND (reference sequence). The chain's CDR3 is CASSRQGAGNQPQHF. Written as DNA, the CDR3 is TGTGCCAGTAGCCGACAGGGGGCGGGAAATCAGCCCCAGCATTTT.

This chain joins TRBV4-3 and TRBJ1-2; a possible D gene is TRBD1 (5 bases). Germline V gene sequence: CDR1 LGHNA, CDR2 YSLEER. Between the trimmed V and J ends, which lost 5 bases and 4 bases, there was a span of 14 bases. CDR3 length: 14 residues. CDR3 residues: CASSSTDSPYGYTF. The CDR3 DNA is TGCGCCAGCAGCTCGACAGATTCCCCCTATGGCTACACCTTC.

The chain carries TRBV18 and TRBJ1-3; no clear D gene. The V gene's germline CDR1 is KGHSH and CDR2 LQKENI. V was trimmed by 1 base and J by 6 bases, leaving 7 bases between them. This CDR3 is 13 amino acids long. CDR3 in DNA: TGTGCCAGCTCACCACGGCAGTTAAACACCATATATTTT. Amino acids: CASSPRQLNTIYF. Full variable domain (remainder filled in from reference TRBV18 and TRBJ1-3): NAGVMQNPRHLVRRRGQEARLRCSPMKGHSHVYWYRQLPEEGLKFMVYLQKENIIDESGMPKERFSAEFPKEGPSILRIQQVVRGDSAAYFCASSPRQLNTIYFGEGSWLTVV.

The gene calls are TRBV24-1 and TRBJ1-5, with 8 bases that match TRBD1. This CDR3 has 15 amino acids. V shed 2 bases and J 6 bases; nucleotides not matched to a gene: 5. The germline CDR1 and CDR2 sequences are KGHDR and SFDVKD. CDR3 sequence (DNA): TGTGCCACCAGTGATTCCGGACAGGGAAGTCAGCCCCAGCATTTT. Residues: CATSDSGQGSQPQHF.

The chain uses TRBV9 and TRBJ1-1; a weak D match, TRBD1 (5 bases). The CDR3 covers 14 residues. Trimming pared 0 bases from V and 4 bases from J, leaving 10 bases between. Germline CDR1 is SGDLS and CDR2 is YYNGEE. The CDR3 region has the DNA TGTGCCAGCAGCGTAGACGGGGCTCGCACTGAAGCTTTCTTT. Translating gives CASSVDGARTEAFF.

The chain combines TRBV15 with TRBJ1-1; D is perhaps TRBD1 (5 bases). This CDR3 is built from 14 residues. V shed 4 bases and J shed 4 bases, with 13 bases lying between them. From germline, CDR1 is LNHNV and CDR2 YYDKDF (reference sequence). CDR3 in DNA: TGTGCCACCAGCACAGGGAACGGGGTCACTGAAGCTTTCTTT. Translation gives CATSTGNGVTEAFF.

The V call is TRBV5-5, the J call TRBJ2-7; D call uncertain. The CDR3 loop spans 11 amino acids. In germline, CDR1 is SGHKS, CDR2 YYEKEE (reference sequence). V lost 4 bases to trimming and J lost 2 bases, with 4 bases between them. In DNA, the CDR3 is TGTGCCAGCAGCCAGGCCTACGAGCAGTACTTC. The encoded protein is CASSQAYEQYF.

The chain uses TRBV5-1 and TRBJ2-2, with D unclear. V was trimmed by 0 bases and J by 1 base, leaving 7 bases between them. Germline-derived CDR1 and CDR2 are SGHRS and YFSETQ. The CDR3 consists of 15 residues. The DNA for the CDR3 is TGCGCCAGCAGCTTGGATGCCGGGAACACCGGGGAGCTGTTTTTT. Protein: CASSLDAGNTGELFF.

The CDR3 sequence is CSVASGDHTYEQYF. CDR3 DNA sequence: TGCAGCGTTGCTAGCGGGGACCACACCTACGAGCAGTACTTC. The chain couples TRBV29-1 to TRBJ2-7, with TRBD2 matching over 9 bases. CDR1 SQVTM and CDR2 ANQGSEA come from the germline V gene. After removal of 4 bases from V and 2 bases from J, the junction contained 6 bases not matched to a gene. The CDR3 length is 14 residues.

Of note for this clone: Other DNA sequences of this sample code for an identical CDR3. This chain uses TRBV6-2 or TRBV6-3 with TRBJ1-1; unclear D gene. Germline V lookup: CDR1 MNHEY, CDR2 SVGEGT. The germline V and J ends were trimmed by 3 bases and 7 bases, with 6 bases remaining between them. The CDR3 consists of 11 residues. CDR3 loop: CASSYGGEAFF. DNA for the CDR3: TGTGCCAGCAGTTATGGTGGTGAAGCTTTCTTT.

V gene TRBV9 combines with J gene TRBJ1-1, with a tentative D call TRBD1 (6 bases). V was cut by 4 bases and J by 1 base, with 11 bases left in between. This CDR3 has 14 amino acids. Germline loops: CDR1 SGDLS, CDR2 YYNGEE. The CDR3 here is CASSMGGGNTEAFF. The DNA for the CDR3 is TGTGCCAGCAGCATGGGAGGGGGGAACACTGAAGCTTTCTTT.

V and J are TRBV6-5 and TRBJ1-5; D not certain. Trimming pared 2 bases from V and 1 base from J, leaving 6 bases between. Per germline, CDR1 MNHEY and CDR2 SVGAGI. This CDR3 is 14 amino acids long. CDR3 sequence reads: CASSYLGSNQPQHF. In nucleotides, the CDR3 is TGTGCCAGCAGTTACCTGGGCAGCAATCAGCCCCAGCATTTT.

This rearrangement joins TRBV5-4 to TRBJ2-1; TRBD1 aligns across 12 bases. The ends lost 4 bases at V and 5 bases at J; junction bases unmatched: 10. The CDR3 runs to 17 residues. Looked up from germline, CDR1 is SGHNT and CDR2 is YYREEE (reference sequence). Here the CDR3 reads CASSPGGDRGPNNEQFF. The CDR3 bases are TGTGCCAGCAGCCCGGGCGGGGACAGGGGGCCCAACAATGAGCAGTTCTTC.

The chain carries TRBV28 and TRBJ2-1, with D possibly being TRBD2 (6 bases). The CDR3 spans 15 residues. Trimming took off 3 bases at V and 2 bases at J, with 11 bases between the two ends. From germline, CDR1 is MDHEN and CDR2 SYDVKM. Here the CDR3 reads CASSLTSGPYNEQFF. CDR3 DNA: TGTGCCAGCAGTTTGACTAGTGGTCCCTACAATGAGCAGTTCTTC.

The rearrangement joins TRBV28 to TRBJ1-6; D is ambiguous. The V gene lost 10 bases and the J gene lost 0 bases, with 10 bases spanning the gap. Germline CDR1 reads MDHEN; CDR2 reads SYDVKM. The CDR3 runs 14 residues. The DNA of the CDR3 is TGTGCCACCGCCCCAGGCTCCTATAATTCACCCCTCCACTTT. Translation: CATAPGSYNSPLHF.

The CDR3 nucleotides read TGTGCCAGCAGCTTAGAAGGCGGGAGTAACTACGAGCAGTACTTC. It codes for CASSLEGGSNYEQYF. This chain links TRBV7-3 with TRBJ2-7; 7 positions agree with TRBD2. Unmatched junction bases numbered 7, after V lost 2 bases and J lost 3 bases. Germline CDR1 SGHTA, CDR2 FQGTGA. The CDR3 contains 15 residues.

This clone qualifies as medium-sized. The chain has TRBV28 and TRBJ2-5; D is perhaps TRBD1 or TRBD2 (6 bases each). The CDR3 loop spans 14 amino acids. Germline V CDR1 and CDR2: MDHEN, SYDVKM. Trimming pared 3 bases from V and 8 bases from J, leaving 16 bases between. For the CDR3, the DNA is TGTGCCAGCAGTTTCGGAAACAGGGAGGTCACCCAGTACTTC. Translated: CASSFGNREVTQYF.

The V gene is TRBV27, the J gene TRBJ2-7; D perhaps matches TRBD1 (5 bases). CDR1 is MNHEY, CDR2 SMNVEV, per germline (reference sequence). The germline V and J ends were trimmed by 5 bases and 4 bases, with 9 bases remaining between them. There are 12 residues in the CDR3. The CDR3 loop reads CASSQGRYEQYF. Written as DNA, the CDR3 is TGTGCCAGCAGTCAGGGTCGGTACGAGCAGTACTTC.

There are a few counts of this clone. The chain links TRBV5-4 to TRBJ2-6; D call uncertain. V was cut by 2 bases and J by 1 base, with 1 base left in between. The length of the CDR3 is 13 residues. Germline V gene lookup returns CDR1 SGHNT and CDR2 YYREEE (reference sequence). The chain's CDR3 is CASSLSGANVLTF. The CDR3 DNA reads TGTGCCAGCAGCTTATCTGGGGCCAACGTCCTGACTTTC.

V usage is TRBV7-9 and J usage is TRBJ2-1; D not resolved. V lost 4 bases and J 4 bases, leaving 17 bases between the germline ends. CDR3 length: 16 amino acids. The germline CDR1 and CDR2 sequences are SEHNR and FQNEAQ (reference sequence). The CDR3 bases are TGTGCCAGCAGCTCCGCCTCGGCGGCGAGGTACAATGAGCAGTTCTTC. This codes for CASSSASAARYNEQFF.

This sequence joins TRBV9 and TRBJ2-7; TRBD1 matches 9 bases. Germline CDR1 reads SGDLS; CDR2 reads YYNGEE. V trimming: 4 bases; J trimming: 3 bases; junction bases outside the gene matches: 8. The CDR3 has 15 residues. The DNA for the CDR3 is TGTGCCAGCAGCCCCCGGGACAGGGTTGTCTACGAGCAGTACTTC. Protein sequence: CASSPRDRVVYEQYF.

CDR3 in amino acids: CASRERTSGGTQYF. CDR3 bases: TGTGCCAGCAGGGAGAGGACTAGCGGGGGGACCCAGTACTTC. The chain combines TRBV6-5 with TRBJ2-5; 13 positions match TRBD2. The V segment lost 6 bases and the J segment 7 bases; nucleotides outside the gene matches: 5. The CDR3 consists of 14 residues. Germline V gene data show CDR1 as MNHEY and CDR2 as SVGAGI.

CDR3 bases: TGTGCCAGCCTAACCCAGGGGCTAACTGAAGCTTTCTTT. It codes for CASLTQGLTEAFF. J is TRBJ1-1 and V is TRBV12-3 or TRBV12-4, with D perhaps TRBD1 (6 bases). The V end lost 8 bases, the J end lost 5 bases, and 15 bases lay between the germline ends. CDR3 size: 13 residues.

V is TRBV19 and J is TRBJ1-2; D remains unclear. This CDR3 is built from 14 residues. Germline CDR1 reads LNHDA; CDR2 reads SQIVND (reference sequence). V was trimmed by 5 bases and J by 1 base, leaving 11 bases between them. CDR3 amino acids: CASSLSRSNYGYTF. The CDR3 DNA is TGTGCCAGTAGTCTGAGCAGGAGTAACTATGGCTACACCTTC.

This clone showed up just once. J is TRBJ1-1 and V is TRBV5-5, with D unresolved. Trimming pared 6 bases from V and 5 bases from J, leaving 11 bases between. Germline loops: CDR1 SGHKS, CDR2 YYEKEE (reference sequence). The CDR3 sequence is 12 residues long. The CDR3 here is CASTSIGTEAFF. In DNA, the CDR3 is TGTGCCAGCACCTCAATAGGGACTGAAGCTTTCTTT.

The chain joins TRBV6-1 to TRBJ2-4; D is possibly TRBD2 (6 bases). Germline-derived CDR1 and CDR2 are MNHNS and SASEGT. Trimming pared 9 bases from V and 6 bases from J, leaving 15 bases between. The CDR3 runs to 13 residues. Here the CDR3 DNA reads TGTGCCAGTTTCCATGGGGGGACAAACATTCAGTACTTC. It encodes CASFHGGTNIQYF.

This chain connects TRBV15 to TRBJ1-5, with D possibly being TRBD1 (6 bases). Germline CDR1 LNHNV, CDR2 YYDKDF (reference sequence). This CDR3 contains 15 residues. V was shortened by 5 bases and J by 0 bases, with 11 bases between the two germline ends. Written as DNA, the CDR3 is TGTGCCACCAGCCGGACAGCTTCTAGCAATCAGCCCCAGCATTTT. The encoded protein is CATSRTASSNQPQHF.

The rearrangement uses TRBV27 and TRBJ2-2; 7 nucleotides agree with TRBD1. Germline V lookup: CDR1 MNHEY, CDR2 SMNVEV (reference sequence). Losses at the gene ends were 5 bases for V and 2 bases for J; bases not matched to a gene: 8. The CDR3 extends over 16 amino acids. CDR3 loop: CASSPRTGLNTGELFF. The CDR3 DNA follows: TGTGCCAGCAGTCCGAGGACAGGCCTTAACACCGGGGAGCTGTTTTTT.

This clone was found a few times. The rearrangement joins TRBV3-1 (or the pseudogene TRBV3-2) to TRBJ2-5, with 8 bases matching TRBD1. The V gene end was trimmed by 5 bases and the J gene end by 1 base; junction bases not matched to a gene: 9. The CDR3 is 16 amino acids. Per the germline V gene, CDR1 is LGHDT and CDR2 is YNNKEL (reference sequence). CDR3 residues: CASSVLPGGGQETQYF. The DNA of the CDR3 is TGTGCCAGCAGCGTGCTCCCAGGGGGCGGCCAAGAGACCCAGTACTTC.

This chain joins TRBV4-1 and TRBJ1-3; 9 nucleotides align to TRBD1. With 0 bases clipped from V and 3 bases from J, the junction kept 12 bases outside the gene matches. The germline V gene has CDR1 MGHRA and CDR2 YSYEKL. This CDR3 has 19 amino acids. The CDR3 is CASSQEPPAGQGLGNTIYF. For the CDR3, the DNA is TGCGCCAGCAGCCAAGAGCCCCCGGCGGGACAGGGCCTTGGAAACACCATATATTTT.